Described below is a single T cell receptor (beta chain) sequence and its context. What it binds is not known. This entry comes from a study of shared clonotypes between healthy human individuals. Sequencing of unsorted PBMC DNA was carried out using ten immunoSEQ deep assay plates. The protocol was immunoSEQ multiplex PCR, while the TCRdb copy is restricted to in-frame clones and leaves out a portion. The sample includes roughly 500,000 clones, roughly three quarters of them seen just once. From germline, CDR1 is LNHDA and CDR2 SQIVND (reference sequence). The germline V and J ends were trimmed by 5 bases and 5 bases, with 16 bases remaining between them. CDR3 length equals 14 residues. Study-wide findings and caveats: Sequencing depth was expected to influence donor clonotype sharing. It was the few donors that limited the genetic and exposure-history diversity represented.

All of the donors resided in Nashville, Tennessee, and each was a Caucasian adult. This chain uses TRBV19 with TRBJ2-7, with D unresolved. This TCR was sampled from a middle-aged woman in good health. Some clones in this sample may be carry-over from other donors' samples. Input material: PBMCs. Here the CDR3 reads CASSESHGSHEQYF. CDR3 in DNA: TGTGCCAGTAGTGAGTCTCACGGTTCCCACGAGCAGTACTTC. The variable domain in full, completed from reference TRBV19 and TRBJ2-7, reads DGGITQSPKYLFRKEGQNVTLSCEQNLNHDAMYWYRQDPGQGLRLIYYSQIVNDFQKGDIAEGYSVSREKKESFPLTVTSAQKNPTAFYLCASSESHGSHEQYFGPGTRLTVT.